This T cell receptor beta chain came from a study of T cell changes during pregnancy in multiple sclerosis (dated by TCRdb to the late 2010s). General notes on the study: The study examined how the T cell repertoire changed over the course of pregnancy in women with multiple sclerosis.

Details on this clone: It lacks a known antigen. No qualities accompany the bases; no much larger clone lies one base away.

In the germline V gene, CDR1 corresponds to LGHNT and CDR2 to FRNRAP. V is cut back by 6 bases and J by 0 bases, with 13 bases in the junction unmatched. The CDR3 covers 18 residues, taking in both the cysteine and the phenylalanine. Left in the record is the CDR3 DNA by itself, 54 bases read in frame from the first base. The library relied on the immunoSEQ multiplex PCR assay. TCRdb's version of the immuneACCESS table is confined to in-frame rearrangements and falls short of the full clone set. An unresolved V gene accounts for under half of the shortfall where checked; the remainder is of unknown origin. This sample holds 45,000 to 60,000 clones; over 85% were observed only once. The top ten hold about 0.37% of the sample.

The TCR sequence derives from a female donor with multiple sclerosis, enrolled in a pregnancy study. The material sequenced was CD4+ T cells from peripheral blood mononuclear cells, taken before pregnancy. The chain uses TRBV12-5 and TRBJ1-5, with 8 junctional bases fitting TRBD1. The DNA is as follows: TGTGCTAGTGGACGTCCCGGGACAGGAGGTTATAGCAATCAGCCCCAGCATTTT. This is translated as CASGRPGTGGYSNQPQHF.